This T cell receptor beta chain was retrieved from a study of beta chain features in type 1 diabetes (dated by TCRdb to 2017 to 2018). Describing the broader study: Mean age, gender distribution, total cell number and subset yield were not different between patients and healthy donors. In the study, recently diagnosed type 1 diabetes patients and matched healthy donors were compared on the TCRB repertoires of their sorted circulating CD4+ T cell subsets. Naive and central memory subsets were obtained from all 30 or so donors, but regulatory and stem cell-like memory subsets were isolated from only 8 patients and roughly 8 healthy donors. A total of 107,917,701 sorted cells were examined across all samples, and a strong correlation was observed between cell number per subset and RNA yield.

Summary of the overall study and its limitations: Fewer insertions and more nucleotide deletions at VDJ recombination sites were observed in patients with type 1 diabetes, implying thymic rearrangement abnormalities. Shorter templates might be favored by PCR, yet because patient and control samples were amplified and corrected together, any such skew would affect both groups equally. Because cDNA was sequenced instead of genomic DNA, activated cells with high expression could be over-represented, although the groups did not differ in activation or CD3 levels. Type 1 diabetes patients showed a moderate but significant shortening of TCRB CDR3 length in all four CD4+ subsets. HLA sub-analyses involved small numbers of individuals, so any influence of HLA type on TCRB rearrangement remained unresolved. Naive, central memory and regulatory TCRB repertoires appeared to be more alike among patients than among healthy donors.

In its sample, this clone was seen a few times. There is no known antigen for this receptor. One base away there is no much larger clone; base qualities are not given. The entire isolated RNA was reverse transcribed using the High Capacity cDNA Reverse Transcription Kit, and thus expressed TCRB transcripts were sequenced. Deep immunoSEQ sequencing was applied to naive, central memory and regulatory T cell samples, giving an average of roughly 3.5 million total reads per sample. Sorted cells were lysed in RLT buffer, and RNA was extracted using DNase-treated RNeasy Micro or Mini kits according to cell number. Each cell subset was processed separately to prevent cross-contamination, with patient and healthy donor samples processed together. TCRB sequences were amplified from cDNA with the immunoSEQ multiplex PCR, producing 87-bp fragments spanning the CDR3 region. Amplicons were sequenced on the Illumina HiSeq platform. Under the source paper's analysis protocol: Synthetic template baselines were used to correct PCR bias computationally, reads within Hamming distance 2 were collapsed, and singletons that could not be merged were discarded. By aligning reads against IMGT, V, D and J genes, CDR3 length, and insertions or deletions at six rearrangement sites were assigned. Within each subset, clonotype counts were normalized to sorted cell number, after which true diversity and Gini coefficients were computed with the tcR R package. The overlap coefficient, calculated on TCRB nucleotide sequences, was used to quantify repertoire sharing. Out-of-frame TCRB sequences from naive cells were analyzed as a proxy for the pre-selection repertoire. The table was pulled from immuneACCESS by TCRdb, which kept in-frame rearrangements only. Such tables lose some clones; where checked, under half of the loss comes from unresolved V genes, and the rest has no known cause. That table is the source of V, J and clone size, and D and trimming were worked out from the DNA. The sample contains over 650,000 clones, roughly 13% of them found a single time. The ten most abundant clones make up 0.035% to 0.045% of the sample.

A single peripheral blood draw of around 0.11 L on average was collected from each donor into heparinised tubes. Naive, central memory, regulatory and stem cell-like memory CD4+ T cells were sorted on a BD FACSAria II using a panel including CD45RO, CCR7, CD25, CD127, CD95 and CD27. A purity above 95% was achieved for all sorted populations. PBMCs were separated immediately by Lymphoprep density gradient centrifugation and were stained directly, without being cultured. Samples were stained and sorted in pairs, with one healthy donor and one patient per experiment, so that batch effects were minimized. In the germline V gene (reference sequence), CDR1 corresponds to MNHNY and CDR2 to SVGAGI. Compared with germline, V lacks 8 bases and J lacks 1 base; bases without a gene match: 3. Measured from the cysteine to the phenylalanine, the CDR3 is 14 residues long. The retained sequence is limited to the CDR3, 42 bases, with the frame set at the first base.

The specimen sequenced was naive CD4+ T cells from blood. In light of the paper, this sample's cell subset or site label describes: true naive CD4+ T cells. The receptor was derived from a young man with type 1 diabetes. The chain was built from TRBV6-6 and TRBJ2-2; 8 bases in the middle match TRBD1. The DNA sequence reads TGTGCCAGCTCCGGGACAGGGAACACCGGGGAGCTGTTTTTT. Its protein reads: CASSGTGNTGELFF.